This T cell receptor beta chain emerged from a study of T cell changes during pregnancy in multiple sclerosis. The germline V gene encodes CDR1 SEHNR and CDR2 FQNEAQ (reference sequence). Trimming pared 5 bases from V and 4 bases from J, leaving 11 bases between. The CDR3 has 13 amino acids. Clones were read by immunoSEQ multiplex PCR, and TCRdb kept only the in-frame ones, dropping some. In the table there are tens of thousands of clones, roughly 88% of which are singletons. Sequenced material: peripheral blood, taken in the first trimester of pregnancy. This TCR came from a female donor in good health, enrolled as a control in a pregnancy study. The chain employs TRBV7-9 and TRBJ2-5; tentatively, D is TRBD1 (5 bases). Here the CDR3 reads CASSPGNLETQYF. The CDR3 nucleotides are TGTGCCAGCAGCCCAGGGAACTTAGAGACCCAGTACTTC.